These 5 T cell receptor beta chains were sequenced from one sample in a study of blood T cell repertoires in COVID-19. Only in-frame clones appear in the TCRdb table, and some are missing; sequencing was by immunoSEQ multiplex PCR. The repertoire consists of 130,000 to 150,000 clones, with approximately 87% occurring once and the leading ten covering about 1.2%. Specimen: PBMCs or T cells enriched from blood (not recorded which). All receptors come from a woman aged 25-40 years with acute COVID-19.

This chain connects TRBV28 to TRBJ2-1, with D possibly being TRBD1 (6 bases). Germline CDR1 and CDR2: MDHEN and SYDVKM. Deletions cut 10 bases from V and 1 base from J, with 14 bases between. CDR3 length equals 14 residues. DNA of the CDR3: TGTGCCACAGATGGGACACCTTCCTACAATGAGCAGTTCTTC. Translated, it gives CATDGTPSYNEQFF.

This clone was observed a single time. The rearrangement uses TRBV9 and TRBJ1-6; the D gene is possibly TRBD1 (6 bases). Trimming took 4 bases from V and 10 from J, leaving 21 bases between them. Germline lookup yields CDR1 SGDLS and CDR2 YYNGEE. The CDR3 is 16 amino acids. In DNA, the CDR3 is TGTGCCAGCAGCCTCACCCCGGGGGGGGGCAAGTCACCCCTCCACTTT. Encoded protein: CASSLTPGGGKSPLHF.

This sequence joins TRBV5-1 and TRBJ2-4; TRBD1 matches at 9 bases. Germline CDR1 is SGHRS and CDR2 is YFSETQ. The CDR3 is made up of 14 amino acids. V dropped 5 bases and J dropped 8; count of bases not matched to a gene: 8. The CDR3 DNA sequence: TGCGCCAGCAGTTTGACAGGGGGTACCCACATTCAGTACTTC. It yields the protein CASSLTGGTHIQYF.

This chain connects TRBV21-1 to TRBJ1-6; the D call TRBD1 from the table was never checked on the DNA. TRBV21-1 is listed as a pseudogene. CDR3 length: 18 residues. DNA for the CDR3: TGTGCCAGCAGCATCAGGGAGTCAGGCAGACAGGGGGCTCCACCCCTCCACTTT. This sequence encodes CASSIRESGRQGAPPLHF.

This clone was observed a single time. The rearrangement links TRBV10-2 to TRBJ1-2, with TRBD1 identical over 8 bases. V gave up 7 bases and J gave up 2 bases; unmatched junction bases: 6. This CDR3 is built from 14 residues. Looked up from germline, CDR1 is WSHSY and CDR2 is SAAADI. CDR3 sequence: CASTPGQGNYGYTF. Here the CDR3 DNA reads TGCGCCAGCACCCCAGGACAGGGAAACTATGGCTACACCTTC.